This TCR beta chain was captured in a study of beta chain features in type 1 diabetes. The whole isolated RNA underwent reverse transcription, so sequencing captured expressed TCRB transcripts. It was found that naive, central memory and regulatory T cell samples averaged roughly 3.5 million reads. TCRdb keeps only in-frame clones here, not all; method: immunoSEQ multiplex PCR. The sample lists 600,000 or so clones, roughly 12% occurring once. This clone has just a few counts. Its antigen is currently unknown. Findings and limits, study-wide: All four CD4+ subsets from Type 1 diabetes patients carried moderately but significantly shorter TCRB CDR3s. Comparison showed that naive, central memory and Treg TCRB repertoires appeared more similar among patients than among healthy donors.

The V gene lost 7 bases and the J gene lost 8 bases, with 21 bases spanning the gap. The CDR3 length is 15 residues. Germline V gene lookup returns CDR1 LNHDA and CDR2 SQIVND (reference sequence). The sample comprised naive CD4+ T cells from blood. The rearrangement links TRBV19 to TRBJ2-1; D is tentatively TRBD1 or TRBD2 (5 bases each). The source of this sequence is a man in his thirties or forties with type 1 diabetes. The CDR3 loop reads CASITQEAPGHEQFF. CDR3 nucleotide sequence: TGTGCCAGTATCACGCAGGAAGCCCCGGGGCATGAGCAGTTCTTC.